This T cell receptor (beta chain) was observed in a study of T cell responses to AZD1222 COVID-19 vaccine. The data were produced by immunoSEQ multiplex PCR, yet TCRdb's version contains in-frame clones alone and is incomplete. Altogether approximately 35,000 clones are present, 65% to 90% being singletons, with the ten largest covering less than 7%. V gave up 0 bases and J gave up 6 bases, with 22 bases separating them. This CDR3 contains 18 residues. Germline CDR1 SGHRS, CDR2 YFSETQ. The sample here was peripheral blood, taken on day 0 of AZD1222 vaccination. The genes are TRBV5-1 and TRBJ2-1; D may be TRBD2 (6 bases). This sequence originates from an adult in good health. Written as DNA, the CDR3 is TGCGCCAGCAGCTTGGTATGGGGGGAATTTGGCCAGGGCAATGAGCAGTTCTTC. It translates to CASSLVWGEFGQGNEQFF.